This entry lists 3 T cell receptor beta chains sequenced from one sample in a study of T cell changes during pregnancy in multiple sclerosis. Measured with immunoSEQ multiplex PCR; TCRdb has only the in-frame clones, and not every one. The table shows roughly 70,000 clones, with roughly nine tenths occurring only once. The sequencing used peripheral blood, collected before pregnancy. Receptors originate from a female donor with multiple sclerosis, enrolled in a pregnancy study.

V gene TRBV20-1 combines with J gene TRBJ2-7, with D perhaps matching TRBD1 (6 bases). The CDR3 contains 11 residues. Trimming removed 7 bases from V and 0 bases from J, with 7 bases in between. Germline V gene lookup returns CDR1 DFQATT and CDR2 SNEGSKA (reference sequence). The CDR3 region has the DNA TGCAGTGTAGGGGGCTCCTACGAGCAGTACTTC. This sequence encodes CSVGGSYEQYF.

This sequence joins TRBV11-2 and TRBJ2-2, with 7 bases matching TRBD2. The CDR3 runs 14 residues. V lost 8 bases, J lost 2 bases, and 5 bases stayed unmatched. The germline CDR1 and CDR2 sequences are SGHAT and FQNNGV. The DNA of the CDR3 is TGTGCCAGCTCCGGGACTATTAACACCGGGGAGCTGTTTTTT. Translated, it gives CASSGTINTGELFF.

The table lists this clone with a few counts. J is TRBJ1-2 and V is TRBV7-2; weak D call: TRBD1 (6 bases). CDR1 and CDR2 from the germline V gene are SGHTA and FQGNSA. CDR3 length: 13 residues. Trimming shortened V by 3 bases and J by 8 bases, and 13 bases separated the two germline ends. Here the CDR3 DNA reads TGTGCCAGCAGCTTGACAGGCGAGGGCGGCTACACCTTC. Its protein is CASSLTGEGGYTF.